This entry lists 10 T cell receptor beta chains sequenced from one sample in a study of beta chain features in type 1 diabetes. Study-level points and caveats: The study found moderately but significantly shorter TCRB CDR3s in all four CD4+ subsets of Type 1 diabetes patients.

Their antigens remain unidentified. Every bit of the isolated RNA underwent reverse transcription, so sequencing read expressed TCRB transcripts. The protocol was immunoSEQ multiplex PCR, while the TCRdb copy is restricted to in-frame clones and leaves out a portion. The top ten clones hold about 0.01% of a sample with hundreds of thousands of clones, roughly 12% of them seen once. Material for sequencing was naive CD4+ T cells from blood. These TCRs come from a woman aged 18-30 years with type 1 diabetes.

This clone was detected only a few times. This sequence joins TRBV9 and TRBJ2-2; tentative D call: TRBD1 (6 bases). The length of the CDR3 is 13 residues. Germline V CDR1 and CDR2: SGDLS, YYNGEE. Between the trimmed V and J ends, which lost 4 bases and 5 bases, there was a span of 9 bases. CDR3 coding DNA: TGTGCCAGCAGCCAGAGGGGGACCGGGGAGCTGTTTTTT. It translates to CASSQRGTGELFF.

V usage is TRBV18 and J usage is TRBJ2-7; no definite D call. Per the germline V gene, CDR1 is KGHSH and CDR2 is LQKENI. The CDR3 runs 15 residues. Between the trimmed V and J ends, which lost 4 bases and 2 bases, there was a span of 15 bases. The CDR3 reads CASSLLDKSTYEQYF. CDR3 DNA: TGTGCCAGCTCACTACTCGACAAGTCGACCTACGAGCAGTACTTC.

The table lists this clone with a few counts. The rearrangement joins TRBV6-5 to TRBJ2-3; 11 bases agree with TRBD2. The CDR3 loop spans 16 amino acids. Germline CDR1 reads MNHEY; CDR2 reads SVGAGI. After removal of 0 bases from V and 1 base from J, the junction contained 0 bases not matched to a gene. This CDR3 reads CASSYSGLAGTDTQYF. The CDR3 DNA sequence: TGTGCCAGCAGTTACTCGGGACTAGCGGGCACAGATACGCAGTATTTT.

This clone showed up just a few times. V and J are TRBV10-3 and TRBJ2-7; D perhaps matches TRBD1 (6 bases). This CDR3 spans 13 amino acids. CDR1 is ENHRY and CDR2 is SYGVKD in the germline V gene. V was cut by 2 bases and J by 5 bases, with 10 bases left in between. This CDR3 is CAISEDRYHEQYF. CDR3 DNA sequence: TGTGCCATCAGTGAGGACAGGTACCACGAGCAGTACTTC.

This clone showed up just a few times. This chain joins TRBV7-3 and TRBJ2-1, with TRBD2 matching 12 bases. CDR1 and CDR2 (germline): SGHTA, FQGTGA. The CDR3 runs 14 residues. The ends lost 8 bases at V and 7 bases at J; junction bases unmatched: 6. The CDR3 region is CASPSGRARNEQFF. The CDR3 nucleotides read TGTGCCAGCCCTAGCGGGAGGGCCAGGAATGAGCAGTTCTTC.

This clone was found a few times. The chain is built from TRBV28 and TRBJ2-1; 10 positions match TRBD1. The CDR3 contains 16 residues. Losses at the gene ends were 4 bases for V and 4 bases for J; bases not matched to a gene: 7. CDR1 is MDHEN and CDR2 is SYDVKM in the germline V gene. In nucleotides, the CDR3 is TGTGCCAGCAGTTCCCCCGGGACAGGGGAGTACAATGAGCAGTTCTTC. Translation gives CASSSPGTGEYNEQFF.

This clone was counted between two and nine times. The V call is TRBV15, the J call TRBJ2-1, with D tentatively TRBD2 (5 bases). The CDR3 consists of 14 residues. The ends were cut back, 5 bases at V and 1 base at J, with 9 bases in the middle. In germline, CDR1 is LNHNV, CDR2 YYDKDF (reference sequence). The CDR3 loop reads CATSGAGSYNEQFF. The CDR3 DNA reads as TGTGCCACCAGCGGCGCGGGTTCCTACAATGAGCAGTTCTTC.

The chain employs TRBV7-2 and TRBJ2-7, with D unclear. V was clipped by 1 base and J by 5 bases, with 9 bases between them. Per germline, CDR1 SGHTA and CDR2 FQGNSA. The CDR3 runs to 13 residues. The CDR3 loop is CASSLGVANEQYF. In nucleotides, the CDR3 is TGTGCCAGCAGCTTAGGGGTAGCCAACGAGCAGTACTTC. The whole variable domain, remainder taken from reference TRBV7-2 and TRBJ2-7, is GAGVSQSPSNKVTEKGKDVELRCDPISGHTALYWYRQSLGQGLEFLIYFQGNSAPDKSGLPSDRFSAERTGGSVSTLTIQRTQQEDSAVYLCASSLGVANEQYFGPGTRLTVT.

There are a few counts of this clone. This chain uses TRBV19 with TRBJ2-1; TRBD1 matches 10 bases. Germline CDR1 is LNHDA and CDR2 is SQIVND (reference sequence). V shed 10 bases, J shed 8 bases, and the junction held 11 bases outside the gene matches. This CDR3 comprises 14 residues. The CDR3 coding sequence is TGTGCCACCGAACCGGGACAGGGGTATGATGAGCAGTTCTTC. As protein: CATEPGQGYDEQFF.

V usage is TRBV7-2 and J usage is TRBJ1-2; D gene uncertain. Trimming took off 1 base at V and 5 bases at J, with 11 bases between the two ends. The CDR3 has 14 amino acids. Germline CDR1 is SGHTA and CDR2 is FQGNSA. The CDR3 is CASSLGSAPYGYTF. The CDR3 DNA is TGTGCCAGCAGCTTAGGGTCAGCGCCGTATGGCTACACCTTC.